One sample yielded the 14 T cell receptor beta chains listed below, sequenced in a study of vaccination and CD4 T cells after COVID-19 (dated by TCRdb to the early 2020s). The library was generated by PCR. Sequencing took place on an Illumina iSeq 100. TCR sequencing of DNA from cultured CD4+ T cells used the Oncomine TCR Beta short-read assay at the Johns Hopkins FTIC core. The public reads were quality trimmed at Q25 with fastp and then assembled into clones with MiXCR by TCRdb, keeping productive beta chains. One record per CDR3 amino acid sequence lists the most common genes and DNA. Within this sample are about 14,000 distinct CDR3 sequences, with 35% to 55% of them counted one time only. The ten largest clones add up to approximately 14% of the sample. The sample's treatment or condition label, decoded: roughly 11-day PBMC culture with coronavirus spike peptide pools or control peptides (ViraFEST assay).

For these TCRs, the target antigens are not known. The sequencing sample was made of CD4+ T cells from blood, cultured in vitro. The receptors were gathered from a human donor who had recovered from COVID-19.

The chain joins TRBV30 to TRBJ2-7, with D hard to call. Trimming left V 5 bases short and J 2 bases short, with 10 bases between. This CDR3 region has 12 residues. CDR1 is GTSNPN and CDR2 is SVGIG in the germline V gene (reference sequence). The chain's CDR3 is CAWSRRAYEQYF. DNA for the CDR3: TGTGCCTGGTCCCGCAGAGCCTACGAGCAGTACTTC. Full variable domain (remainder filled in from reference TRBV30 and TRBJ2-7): SQTIHQWPATLVQPVGSPLSLECTVEGTSNPNLYWYRQAAGRGLQLLFYSVGIGQISSEVPQNLSASRPQDRQFILSSKKLLLSDSGFYLCAWSRRAYEQYFGPGTRLTVT.

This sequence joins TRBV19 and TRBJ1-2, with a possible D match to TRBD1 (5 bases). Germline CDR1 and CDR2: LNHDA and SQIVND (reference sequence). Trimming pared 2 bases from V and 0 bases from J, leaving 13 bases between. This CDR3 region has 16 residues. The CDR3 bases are TGTGCCAGTAGTATATCCCAGGGACGTCCTAACTATGGCTACACCTTC. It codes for CASSISQGRPNYGYTF.

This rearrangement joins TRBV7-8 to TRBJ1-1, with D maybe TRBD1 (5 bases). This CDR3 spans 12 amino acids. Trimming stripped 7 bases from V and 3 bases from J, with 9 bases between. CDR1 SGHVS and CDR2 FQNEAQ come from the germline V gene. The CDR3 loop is CASKGRDTEAFF. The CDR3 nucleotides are TGTGCCAGCAAGGGCAGGGACACTGAAGCTTTCTTT.

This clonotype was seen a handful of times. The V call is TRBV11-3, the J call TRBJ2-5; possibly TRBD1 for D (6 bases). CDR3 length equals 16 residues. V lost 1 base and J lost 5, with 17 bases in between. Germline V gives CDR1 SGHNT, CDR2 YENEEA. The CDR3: CASSLGLQGFGETQYF. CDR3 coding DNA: TGTGCCAGCAGCTTAGGGCTGCAGGGGTTTGGTGAGACCCAGTACTTC.

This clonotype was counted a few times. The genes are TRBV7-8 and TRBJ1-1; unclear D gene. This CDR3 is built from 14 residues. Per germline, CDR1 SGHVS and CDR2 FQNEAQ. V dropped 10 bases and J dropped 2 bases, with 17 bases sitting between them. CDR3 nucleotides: TGTGCCATCGCATGGGGAAAGAGTAACACTGAAGCTTTCTTT. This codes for CAIAWGKSNTEAFF.

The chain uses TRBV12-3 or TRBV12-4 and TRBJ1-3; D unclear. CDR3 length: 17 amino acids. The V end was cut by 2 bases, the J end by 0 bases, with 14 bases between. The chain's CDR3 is CASSLLVLVGSGNTIYF. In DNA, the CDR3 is TGTGCCAGCAGTTTATTAGTTCTGGTGGGCTCTGGAAACACCATATATTTT.

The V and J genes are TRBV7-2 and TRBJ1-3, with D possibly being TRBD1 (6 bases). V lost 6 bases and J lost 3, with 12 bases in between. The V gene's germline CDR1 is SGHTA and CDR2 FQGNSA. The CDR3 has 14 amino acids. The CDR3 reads CASRTGTLGNTIYF. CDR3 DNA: TGTGCCAGCAGAACAGGGACGCTTGGAAACACCATATATTTT.

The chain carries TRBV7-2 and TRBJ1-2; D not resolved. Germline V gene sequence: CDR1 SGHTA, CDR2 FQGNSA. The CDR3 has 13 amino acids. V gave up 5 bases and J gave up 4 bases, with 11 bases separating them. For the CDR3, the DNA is TGTGCCAGCAGCCACGGATCCGGCTATGGCTACACCTTC. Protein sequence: CASSHGSGYGYTF.

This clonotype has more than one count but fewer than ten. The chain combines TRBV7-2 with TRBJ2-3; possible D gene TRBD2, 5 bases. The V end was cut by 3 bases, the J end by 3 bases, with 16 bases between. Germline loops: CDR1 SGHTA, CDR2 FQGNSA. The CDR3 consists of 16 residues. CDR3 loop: CASSFGYVRGTDTQYF. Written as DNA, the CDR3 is TGTGCCAGCAGCTTTGGTTATGTCCGAGGGACAGATACGCAGTATTTT.

The CDR3 DNA reads as TGTGCCAGCAGTCGTGATGACAGGGCTTACACCGGGGAGCTGTTTTTT. The encoded protein is CASSRDDRAYTGELFF. V usage is TRBV12-3 or TRBV12-4 and J usage is TRBJ2-2; TRBD1 aligns across 7 bases. Trimming removed 5 bases from V and 3 bases from J; junction bases left unmatched: 9. CDR3 length: 16 amino acids.

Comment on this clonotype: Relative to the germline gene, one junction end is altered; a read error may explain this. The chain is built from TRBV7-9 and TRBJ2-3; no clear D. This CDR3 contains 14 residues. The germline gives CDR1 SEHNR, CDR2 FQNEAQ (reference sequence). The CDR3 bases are TGCGCCAGCAGCCAACCCCCCGTGGTAGATACGCAGTATTTT. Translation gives CASSQPPVVDTQYF.

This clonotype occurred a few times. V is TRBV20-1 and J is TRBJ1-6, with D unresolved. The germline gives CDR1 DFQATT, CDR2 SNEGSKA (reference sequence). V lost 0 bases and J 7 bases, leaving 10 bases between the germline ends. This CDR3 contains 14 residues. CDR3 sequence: CSARDAGYNSPLHF. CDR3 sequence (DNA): TGCAGTGCTAGAGATGCAGGCTACAATTCACCCCTCCACTTT.

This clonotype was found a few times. The CDR3 here is CASSQPGPNSPLHF. The CDR3 DNA sequence: TGTGCCAGCAGCCAACCGGGACCTAATTCACCCCTCCACTTT. The chain is built from TRBV11-2 and TRBJ1-6; a weak D match, TRBD1 (5 bases). The germline CDR1 and CDR2 sequences are SGHAT and FQNNGV. The CDR3 loop spans 14 amino acids. Trimming took off 5 bases at V and 6 bases at J, with 11 bases between the two ends. Full variable domain (missing parts from reference TRBV11-2 and TRBJ1-6): EAGVAQSPRYKIIEKRQSVAFWCNPISGHATLYWYQQILGQGPKLLIQFQNNGVVDDSQLPKDRFSAERLKGVDSTLKIQPAKLEDSAVYLCASSQPGPNSPLHFGNGTRLTVT.

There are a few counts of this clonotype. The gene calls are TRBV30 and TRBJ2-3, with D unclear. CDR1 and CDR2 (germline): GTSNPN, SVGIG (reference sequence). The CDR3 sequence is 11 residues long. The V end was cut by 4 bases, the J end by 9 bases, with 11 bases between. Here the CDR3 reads CAWIDRNTQYF. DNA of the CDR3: TGTGCCTGGATCGATCGGAACACGCAGTATTTT.